This is a list of T cell receptor beta chains from one sample in a study of Ad26.COV2.S vaccination and SARS-CoV-2 variants. Clones were sequenced by immunoSEQ multiplex PCR, and TCRdb holds only the in-frame ones, with some missing. The table has under 550,000 clones, approximately 92% seen once. Sequenced material: peripheral blood, taken in a trial of Ad26.COV2.S vaccine versus placebo. The receptors come from a person between 18 and 60 years old who received the Ad26.COV2.S COVID-19 vaccine or a placebo. Each CDR3 is given with its conserved first and last residue. D genes are given only for firm matches. Clone size is not always given. Where it is, it says once, few, many or a class for expanded clones.

j_call clone_size v_call d_call cdr3_aa cdr3_nt
TRBJ2-7 - TRBV28 TRBD1 CASSPPRTGTYEQYF TGTGCCAGCAGTCCACCTCGGACAGGTACTTACGAGCAGTACTTC
TRBJ1-6 - TRBV12-3/TRBV12-4 - CASSFRQGSPLHF TGTGCCAGCAGTTTTCGACAAGGTTCACCCCTCCACTTT
TRBJ1-6 few TRBV30 - CAWRKAWGMSNNSPLHF TGTGCCTGGAGGAAAGCCTGGGGGATGTCAAATAATTCACCCCTCCACTTT
TRBJ2-4 - TRBV6-2/TRBV6-3 - CASSYSSSRGLAKNIQYF TGTGCCAGCAGTTACTCGAGTAGCCGCGGTCTAGCCAAAAACATTCAGTACTTC
TRBJ2-1 few TRBV9 - CASSPGTLGDNEQFF TGTGCCAGCAGCCCCGGGACATTGGGCGACAATGAGCAGTTCTTC
TRBJ1-6 - TRBV18 TRBD1 CASSPGTGNSPLHF TGTGCCAGCTCACCGGGGACAGGGAATTCACCCCTCCACTTT
TRBJ2-3 - TRBV2 - CASSEGPEAQYF TGTGCCAGCAGTGAAGGGCCCGAGGCGCAGTATTTT
TRBJ2-5 - TRBV7-2 TRBD1 CASSRRQGQETQYF TGTGCCAGCAGCAGGAGACAGGGGCAAGAGACCCAGTACTTC
TRBJ2-1 - TRBV7-9 TRBD2 CASSPRGDRAIGEQFF TGTGCCAGCAGCCCCCGGGGGGATCGGGCTATCGGTGAGCAGTTCTTC
TRBJ2-1 - TRBV29-1 - CSVERGYNEQFF TGCAGCGTTGAACGGGGGTACAATGAGCAGTTCTTC
TRBJ2-7 - TRBV5-4 - CASSLGPSSYEQYF TGTGCCAGCAGCTTGGGGCCCAGCTCCTACGAGCAGTACTTC
TRBJ2-1 - TRBV5-4 TRBD2 CASSLAGPSGNNEQFF TGTGCCAGCAGCTTGGCGGGCCCTAGCGGTAATAATGAGCAGTTCTTC
TRBJ2-5 - TRBV24-1 - CATSDLKAGPWPEVYQETQYF TGTGCCACCAGTGACCTAAAGGCGGGGCCCTGGCCGGAGGTGTACCAAGAGACCCAGTACTTC
TRBJ2-3 - TRBV4-1 TRBD2 CASSQLAGATQYF TGCGCCAGCAGCCAATTAGCGGGAGCTACGCAGTATTTT
TRBJ2-1 - TRBV14 - CASSQAQGYYNEQFF TGTGCCAGCAGCCAAGCGCAGGGTTACTACAATGAGCAGTTCTTC
TRBJ2-1 - TRBV19 TRBD2 CASRGLADYNEQFF TGTGCCAGTAGAGGACTAGCGGACTACAATGAGCAGTTCTTC
TRBJ1-2 - TRBV4-2 TRBD1 CASSQSDGTDSGYTF TGTGCCAGCAGCCAATCCGACGGGACAGACTCGGGCTACACCTTC
TRBJ2-7 - TRBV6-2/TRBV6-3 - CASSYPAGPPHEQYF TGTGCCAGCAGTTATCCAGCGGGTCCTCCCCACGAGCAGTACTTC
TRBJ2-7 - TRBV29-1 TRBD2 CSVEASGPYEQYF TGCAGCGTTGAGGCTAGCGGACCCTACGAGCAGTACTTC
TRBJ2-3 - TRBV7-3 TRBD2 CASSQGLAGADTQYF TGTGCCAGCAGCCAGGGACTAGCGGGAGCGGATACGCAGTATTTT
TRBJ2-7 - TRBV27 TRBD2 CASSYGTSIIEQYF TGTGCCAGCAGTTATGGGACTAGTATAATCGAGCAGTACTTC
TRBJ2-2 - TRBV19 - CASSITVGDAGELFF TGTGCCAGTAGTATCACCGTGGGGGACGCCGGGGAGCTGTTTTTT
TRBJ2-1 - TRBV7-2 - CASSWEKGLQFF TGTGCCAGCAGCTGGGAAAAAGGGCTTCAGTTCTTC
TRBJ2-7 once TRBV2 TRBD2 CASSDAREWSYF TGTGCCAGCAGTGATGCGCGGGAGTGGTCGTACTTC
TRBJ2-5 - TRBV5-1 TRBD1 CASSLAGTGVETQYF TGCGCCAGCAGCTTGGCCGGGACAGGGGTAGAGACCCAGTACTTC
TRBJ2-3 - TRBV4-1 TRBD2 CASSRVTSVDPSTDTQYF TGCGCCAGCAGCCGGGTGACTAGCGTAGACCCTAGCACAGATACGCAGTATTTT
TRBJ2-5 - TRBV4-3 - CASSQGLTANQYF TGCGCCAGCAGCCAAGGACTTACGGCGAACCAGTACTTC
TRBJ2-1 - TRBV12-5 - CASGSDPSSYNEQFF TGTGCTAGTGGATCCGACCCGAGCTCCTACAATGAGCAGTTCTTC
TRBJ1-2 once TRBV5-6 - CASSLRLGGYTF TGTGCCAGCAGCTTGCGGTTGGGGGGCTACACCTTC
TRBJ2-2 - TRBV6-5 TRBD2 CASTLAGGGTGELFF TGTGCCAGCACCCTAGCGGGAGGTGGCACCGGGGAGCTGTTTTTT
TRBJ1-6 - TRBV2 TRBD1 CASTLQGKGNSPLHF TGTGCCAGCACTTTACAGGGGAAAGGGAATTCACCCCTCCACTTT
TRBJ2-7 - TRBV5-1 TRBD1 CASSLGTGTYYEQYF TGCGCCAGCAGCTTGGGGACAGGCACCTACTACGAGCAGTACTTC
TRBJ2-2 - TRBV29-1 - CSVRTANTGELFF TGCAGCGTTCGGACAGCAAACACCGGGGAGCTGTTTTTT
TRBJ1-6 - TRBV4-3 - CASSQGNSPLHF TGCGCCAGCAGCCAAGGAAATTCACCCCTCCACTTT
TRBJ2-7 - TRBV20-1 - CSASLQGSSYEQYF TGCAGTGCTAGTCTACAGGGAAGCTCCTACGAGCAGTACTTC
TRBJ2-2 - TRBV27 - CASSLGGAGGELFF TGTGCCAGCAGTCTGGGGGGCGCGGGCGGGGAGCTGTTTTTT
TRBJ2-5 - TRBV4-2 - CASSQDGRARGTQYF TGTGCCAGCAGCCAAGATGGCAGGGCCCGTGGGACCCAGTACTTC
TRBJ2-1 - TRBV7-6 - CASSPYNEQFF TGTGCCAGCAGCCCCTACAATGAGCAGTTCTTC
TRBJ2-6 - TRBV6-5 - CASSLSGANVLTF TGTGCCAGCAGCCTATCTGGGGCCAACGTCCTGACTTTC
TRBJ1-6 - TRBV10-3 TRBD1 CAIRRDRENNSPLHF TGTGCCATCAGGCGGGACAGGGAAAATAATTCACCCCTCCACTTT
TRBJ1-5 - TRBV7-2 - CASSSANTQSQPQHF TGTGCCAGCAGCTCTGCGAACACCCAAAGCCAGCCCCAGCATTTT
TRBJ1-3 - TRBV7-8 - CASSPAPGEEGNTIYF TGTGCCAGCAGCCCAGCCCCGGGGGAAGAAGGAAACACCATATATTTT
TRBJ2-3 few TRBV20-1 - CSAEGTDTQYF TGCAGTGCTGAGGGCACAGATACGCAGTATTTT
TRBJ2-2 once TRBV2 - CASRAGELFF TGTGCCAGCAGGGCCGGGGAGCTGTTTTTT
TRBJ2-5 - TRBV27 - CASSAAVQETQYF TGTGCCAGCAGTGCGGCGGTCCAAGAGACCCAGTACTTC
TRBJ1-1 - TRBV7-3 - CASSEQENTEAFF TGTGCCAGCAGCGAACAGGAGAACACTGAAGCTTTCTTT
TRBJ1-1 - TRBV12-5 - CASGTPGGDTEAFF TGTGCTAGTGGTACACCTGGGGGGGATACTGAAGCTTTCTTT
TRBJ2-2 - TRBV5-1 TRBD1 CASSSGQGTVGELFF TGCGCCAGCAGCTCGGGACAGGGGACGGTCGGGGAGCTGTTTTTT
TRBJ2-7 once TRBV11-2 TRBD1 CASSNRDRVYEQYF TGTGCCAGCAGCAATAGGGACAGGGTCTACGAGCAGTACTTC
TRBJ2-7 - TRBV6-2/TRBV6-3 TRBD2 CASSYPRVSGRPYEQYF TGTGCCAGCAGTTACCCCCGGGTAAGCGGGAGGCCCTACGAGCAGTACTTC
TRBJ2-2 - TRBV5-1 TRBD2 CASSLDGGTINTGELFF TGCGCCAGCAGCTTGGATGGCGGGACTATAAACACCGGGGAGCTGTTTTTT
TRBJ2-2 - TRBV5-1 - CASSLRTENTGELFF TGCGCCAGCAGCTTGAGGACAGAGAACACCGGGGAGCTGTTTTTT
TRBJ2-1 - TRBV6-1 - CASSDPSRSSYNEQFF TGTGCCAGCAGTGACCCCAGCAGAAGCTCCTACAATGAGCAGTTCTTC
TRBJ2-1 - TRBV28 TRBD1 CASSPWTGINEQFF TGTGCCAGCAGTCCCTGGACAGGGATTAATGAGCAGTTCTTC
TRBJ1-1 - TRBV21-1 - CASSKVRWETEAFF TGTGCCAGCAGCAAAGTCAGGTGGGAGACTGAAGCTTTCTTT